This paragraph covers one TCR beta chain sequence. Sequenced by immunoSEQ multiplex PCR; TCRdb stores in-frame clones only, minus some. The sample has about 6,600 clones, around 77% seen once. The data belong to a study of neoadjuvant anti-PD-1 for oral cavity cancer. J was trimmed by 8 bases and V by 1 base; bases with no gene match: 8. The CDR3 runs 15 residues. Germline V gives CDR1 SGHDN, CDR2 FVKESK. The receptor was isolated from a person between 40 and 85 years old with oral cavity squamous cell carcinoma. Sample: PBMCs, taken before nivolumab (anti-PD-1) treatment. V and J are TRBV14 and TRBJ2-1; 7 nucleotides agree with TRBD2. The chain's CDR3 is CASSQGGGRFDEQFF. The CDR3, as DNA: TGTGCCAGCAGCCAAGGCGGGGGTCGGTTCGATGAGCAGTTCTTC.